This entry concerns a single TCR beta chain. As handled by the study authors: Estimation of nucleated cell counts relied on the amplification of reference gene primers. Data came from immunoSEQ multiplex PCR; TCRdb stores just in-frame clones and leaves some out. That table is the source of V, J and clone size, and D and trimming were worked out from the DNA. The repertoire consists of under 80,000 clones, with about four fifths occurring once and the leading ten covering around 10%. The sample comes from a study of blood T cell repertoires in COVID-19. In the study overall: Both acute and convalescent COVID-19 samples were obtained from the United States, Italy and Spain.

The length of the CDR3 is 15 residues. V dropped 4 bases and J dropped 5; count of bases not matched to a gene: 8. CDR1 is SQVTM, CDR2 ANQGSEA, per germline. V usage is TRBV29-1 and J usage is TRBJ1-2; 12 bases align to TRBD1. Sample: peripheral blood. The clonotype originates from a man aged 45-65 years with acute or convalescent COVID-19. CDR3 amino acids: CSVVLGTGGRYGYTF. CDR3 nucleotide sequence: TGCAGCGTTGTTTTAGGGACAGGGGGCCGGTATGGCTACACCTTC.